One sample yielded the 21 T cell receptor beta chains listed below, sequenced in a study of cytomegalovirus exposure and HLA in healthy donors. This PCR relied on a set of 60 Vbeta primers and 13 Jbeta primers. Only in-frame clones appear in the TCRdb table, and some are missing; sequencing was by immunoSEQ multiplex PCR. The sample holds 150,000 to 200,000 clones, 70% seen once. Specimen: PBMCs. These receptor sequences come from a man aged 18 to 35 in good health and CMV-seropositive.

V is TRBV10-2 and J is TRBJ2-1, with D tentatively TRBD2 (5 bases). The V gene's germline CDR1 is WSHSY and CDR2 SAAADI. The germline V and J ends were trimmed by 6 bases and 7 bases, with 22 bases remaining between them. The length of the CDR3 is 16 residues. This chain's CDR3 is CASSSGKRTGGNEQFF. DNA for the CDR3: TGCGCCAGCAGCTCGGGAAAGCGGACCGGTGGAAATGAGCAGTTCTTC.

V gene TRBV29-1 combines with J gene TRBJ1-2; 7 nucleotides match TRBD1. This CDR3 spans 13 amino acids. V shed 7 bases, J shed 2 bases, and the junction held 7 bases outside the gene matches. Germline CDR1 is SQVTM and CDR2 is ANQGSEA. This chain's CDR3 is CSASTGTNYGYTF. CDR3 nucleotide sequence: TGCAGCGCATCGACAGGGACAAACTATGGCTACACCTTC. Based on the CDR3 plus reference TRBV29-1 and TRBJ1-2, the full variable domain is SAVISQKPSRDICQRGTSLTIQCQVDSQVTMMFWYRQQPGQSLTLIATANQGSEATYESGFVIDKFPISRPNLTFSTLTVSNMSPEDSSIYLCSASTGTNYGYTFGSGTRLTVV.

The chain combines TRBV5-4 with TRBJ1-1; D is uncertain. The CDR3 has 16 residues. V was trimmed by 4 bases and J by 5 bases, leaving 21 bases between them. Germline CDR1 reads SGHNT; CDR2 reads YYREEE (reference sequence). The CDR3 spells CASSLVVPAPGTEAFF. In nucleotides, the CDR3 is TGTGCCAGCAGCCTGGTCGTACCGGCCCCAGGTACTGAAGCTTTCTTT.

The rearrangement links TRBV7-2 to TRBJ2-5; D possibly corresponds to TRBD1 (6 bases). Trimming took 7 bases from V and 7 from J, leaving 19 bases between them. Per the germline V gene, CDR1 is SGHTA and CDR2 is FQGNSA. The CDR3 sequence is 14 residues long. The chain's CDR3 is CASNSDSAVGTQYF. The CDR3 DNA reads TGTGCCAGCAACTCGGACAGCGCCGTTGGGACCCAGTACTTC.

This clone was detected once. The chain has TRBV6-1 and TRBJ1-2; D may be TRBD1 (6 bases). There are 14 residues in the CDR3. Per germline, CDR1 MNHNS and CDR2 SASEGT. V shed 8 bases and J shed 2 bases, with 15 bases lying between them. CDR3 sequence reads: CASCERTANYGYTF. The CDR3 DNA reads TGTGCCAGCTGCGAGAGGACAGCAAACTATGGCTACACCTTC.

This rearrangement joins TRBV4-1 to TRBJ1-1, with 12 bases matching TRBD1. V was clipped by 0 bases and J by 4 bases; unmatched bases: 6. This CDR3 is 17 amino acids long. The germline V gene has CDR1 MGHRA and CDR2 YSYEKL. The CDR3 sequence is CASSQDTGQGAPTEAFF. CDR3 in DNA: TGCGCCAGCAGCCAAGATACGGGACAGGGGGCGCCCACTGAAGCTTTCTTT.

This clone came up once. The chain uses TRBV18 and TRBJ2-7; D possibly uses TRBD1 or TRBD2 (5 bases each). CDR1 and CDR2 (germline): KGHSH, LQKENI. With 5 bases removed from V and 7 bases from J, the gap between germline ends came to 15 bases. The CDR3 has 13 residues. The CDR3 sequence is CASSRDLEREQYV. For the CDR3, the DNA is TGTGCCAGCTCAAGGGACCTCGAACGGGAGCAGTACGTC.

V gene TRBV28 combines with J gene TRBJ1-1, with D perhaps matching TRBD1 (5 bases). CDR1 is MDHEN and CDR2 is SYDVKM in the germline V gene. The V and J ends lost 2 bases and 0 bases respectively, with 10 bases between them. The CDR3 is 15 amino acids. The CDR3 DNA reads as TGTGCCAGCAGTTTAGGGGGACTGCTGAACACTGAAGCTTTCTTT. Protein product: CASSLGGLLNTEAFF.

The V gene is TRBV10-1, the J gene TRBJ2-3; a weak D match, TRBD2 (6 bases). V was clipped by 5 bases and J by 2 bases, with 14 bases between them. Germline V gene lookup returns CDR1 WNHNN and CDR2 SYGVQD (reference sequence). The CDR3 extends over 15 amino acids. This chain's CDR3 is CASSTVRDFTDTQYF. The CDR3 region has the DNA TGCGCCAGCAGTACTGTTCGGGACTTCACAGATACGCAGTATTTT.

This clone was observed a handful of times. The chain is built from TRBV4-1 and TRBJ2-3, with D possibly matching TRBD1 (6 bases). This CDR3 region has 15 residues. Germline V lookup: CDR1 MGHRA, CDR2 YSYEKL. V was trimmed by 1 base and J by 6 bases, leaving 14 bases between them. This CDR3 reads CASSQGLRGFDTQYF. CDR3 coding DNA: TGCGCCAGCAGCCAAGGTCTCAGGGGCTTTGATACGCAGTATTTT.

The J gene is TRBJ1-1, the V gene TRBV28; D possibly corresponds to TRBD1 (6 bases). Trimming left V 3 bases short and J 7 bases short, with 18 bases between. The CDR3 has 15 residues. Germline loops: CDR1 MDHEN, CDR2 SYDVKM. CDR3 sequence: CASSLSTGAKLEAFF. The CDR3 DNA reads as TGTGCCAGCAGTTTGTCGACAGGCGCGAAACTTGAAGCTTTCTTT. Complete variable domain (other parts from reference TRBV28 and TRBJ1-1): DVKVTQSSRYLVKRTGEKVFLECVQDMDHENMFWYRQDPGLGLRLIYFSYDVKMKEKGDIPEGYSVSREKKERFSLILESASTNQTSMYLCASSLSTGAKLEAFFGQGTRLTVV.

The CDR3 loop is CASSLANRDEQYV. CDR3 nucleotide sequence: TGTGCCAGCAGCTTAGCCAACAGGGACGAGCAGTACGTC. The chain employs TRBV7-9 and TRBJ2-7; a possible D gene is TRBD1 (6 bases). CDR3 size: 13 residues. V lost 0 bases and J 5 bases, leaving 8 bases between the germline ends. Germline CDR1 reads SEHNR; CDR2 reads FQNEAQ (reference sequence).

This chain joins TRBV7-2 and TRBJ2-2; 14 bases fit TRBD2. The ends lost 2 bases at V and 0 bases at J; junction bases unmatched: 5. The CDR3 has 19 residues. The germline CDR1 and CDR2 sequences are SGHTA and FQGNSA. CDR3 amino acids: CASSLRLAGGRANTGELFF. In DNA form, the CDR3 reads TGTGCCAGCAGCTTAAGACTAGCGGGGGGGCGAGCGAACACCGGGGAGCTGTTTTTT. The complete variable domain, with remaining parts taken from reference TRBV7-2 and TRBJ2-2, reads GAGVSQSPSNKVTEKGKDVELRCDPISGHTALYWYRQSLGQGLEFLIYFQGNSAPDKSGLPSDRFSAERTGGSVSTLTIQRTQQEDSAVYLCASSLRLAGGRANTGELFFGEGSRLTVL.

Comments on this clone: Distinct nucleotide sequences in the sample also encode this CDR3. The V gene is TRBV6-5, the J gene TRBJ2-1; 11 bases agree with TRBD2. Germline V gene data show CDR1 as MNHEY and CDR2 as SVGAGI. V lost 6 bases to trimming and J lost 3 bases; unmatched junction nucleotides: 1. The CDR3 spans 14 residues. DNA of the CDR3: TGTGCCAGCAGACTAGCGGGAGTCTACAATGAGCAGTTCTTC. Encoded protein: CASRLAGVYNEQFF.

In this sample, this clone turned up once. The chain links TRBV1 to TRBJ2-3; the D call TRBD2 from the table was never checked on the DNA. TRBV1 is assigned pseudogene status. This CDR3 contains 14 residues. CDR3 amino acids: CTSSHREGLDTQYF. The CDR3 coding sequence is TGCACCAGCAGCCATCGGGAGGGCCTAGATACGCAGTATTTT.

The chain links TRBV2 to TRBJ2-5; TRBD1 is a possible D gene (6 bases). Per the germline V gene, CDR1 is SNHLY and CDR2 is FYNNEI. The CDR3 contains 13 residues. Trimming took 5 bases from V and 5 from J, leaving 12 bases between them. The CDR3 DNA follows: TGTGCCAGCAGTACCGGGACACTGGAGACCCAGTACTTC. Translation gives CASSTGTLETQYF.

This clone was counted a few times. The genes are TRBV5-6 and TRBJ1-5; tentative D call: TRBD1 (5 bases). Trimming cost V 4 bases and J 8 bases, with 19 bases left between them. The CDR3 extends over 15 amino acids. Per germline, CDR1 SGHDT and CDR2 YYEEEE. CDR3 residues: CASSPDLRVQEPQHF. CDR3 nucleotide sequence: TGTGCCAGCAGCCCGGACCTCAGGGTTCAGGAGCCCCAGCATTTT.

The chain joins TRBV29-1 to TRBJ2-7; 13 bases fit TRBD2. This CDR3 is built from 15 residues. V was clipped by 4 bases and J by 2 bases; unmatched bases: 5. Germline CDR1 SQVTM, CDR2 ANQGSEA. CDR3 DNA sequence: TGCAGCGTTGCGGGACTAGCGGGGAGACCCTACGAGCAGTACGTC. Its protein is CSVAGLAGRPYEQYV.

The chain employs TRBV5-6 and TRBJ2-2; unclear D gene. Germline loops: CDR1 SGHDT, CDR2 YYEEEE. V was trimmed by 2 bases and J by 7 bases, leaving 9 bases between them. The CDR3 sequence is 13 residues long. In DNA form, the CDR3 reads TGTGCCAGCAGCTTTAATCCGGGCGGGGAGCTGTTTTTT. Residues: CASSFNPGGELFF.

In this sample, this clone turned up a few times. The CDR3 is CASSPGTRGDEQFF. The CDR3 coding sequence is TGTGCCAGCAGCCCCGGGACTCGCGGGGATGAGCAGTTCTTC. This rearrangement joins TRBV7-6 to TRBJ2-1; possible D gene TRBD2, 6 bases. Germline V gives CDR1 SGHVS, CDR2 FNYEAQ. The V and J ends lost 5 bases and 8 bases respectively, with 16 bases between them. The CDR3 sequence is 14 residues long. Together with reference TRBV7-6 and TRBJ2-1, the CDR3 gives the full variable domain: GAGVSQSPRYKVTKRGQDVALRCDPISGHVSLYWYRQALGQGPEFLTYFNYEAQQDKSGLPNDRFSAERPEGSISTLTIQRTEQRDSAMYRCASSPGTRGDEQFFGPGTRLTVL.

The V call is TRBV5-6, the J call TRBJ1-6; D is undetermined. Germline V gives CDR1 SGHDT, CDR2 YYEEEE. V was pared by 0 bases and J by 10 bases, with 14 bases between. This CDR3 has 15 amino acids. The CDR3 bases are TGTGCCAGCAGCTTGGCCCTGAACACCCAATCACCCCTCCACTTT. As protein: CASSLALNTQSPLHF.